The 20 T cell receptor beta chains below come from one sample, sequenced in a study of T cells after yellow fever vaccination. TCRdb ran MiXCR on the 5' RACE reads and lists one entry per CDR3 protein. Of roughly 96,000 distinct CDR3 sequences in the sample, under 9% were seen once. This material consisted of CD8+ T cells not binding an NS4B(214-222) dextramer, sorted from PBMCs, taken roughly 15 days after the first yellow fever vaccination. These TCRs come from a man younger than 30 who received the YFV17D yellow fever vaccine.

The chain uses TRBV7-2 and TRBJ2-6; no reliable D call. V lost 7 bases and J lost 2, with 6 bases in between. This CDR3 region has 13 residues. The V gene's germline CDR1 is SGHTA and CDR2 FQGNSA. CDR3 residues: CASTAPGANVLTF. The CDR3, as DNA: TGTGCCAGCACTGCGCCTGGGGCCAACGTCCTGACTTTC.

The chain couples TRBV4-1 to TRBJ1-2; perhaps TRBD1 as D (5 bases). V lost 4 bases and J lost 2, with 11 bases in between. CDR3 size: 14 residues. Germline assignment: CDR1 MGHRA and CDR2 YSYEKL. CDR3 in DNA: TGCGCCAGCAGCCCGCAGGGATTAAACTATGGCTACACCTTC. Translation gives CASSPQGLNYGYTF.

As regards this clonotype: This clone may be a read error of a much larger clone one base away. The rearrangement joins TRBV29-1 to TRBJ2-3; D unclear. The CDR3 runs to 13 residues. Germline V lookup: CDR1 SQVTM, CDR2 ANQGSEA. Trimming removed 4 bases at V and 2 bases at J, with 10 bases between. CDR3 protein: CSVGLIATDTQYF. CDR3 coding DNA: TGCAGCGTTGGTCTTATTGCCACAGATACGCAGTATTTT.

This clonotype was counted many times. This chain links TRBV5-5 with TRBJ2-1; D is perhaps TRBD1 (6 bases). CDR1 is SGHKS, CDR2 YYEKEE, per germline (reference sequence). There are 14 residues in the CDR3. V was trimmed by 5 bases and J by 7 bases, leaving 16 bases between them. DNA of the CDR3: TGTGCCAGCAGTTCTACAGGGTCCACGAATGAGCAGTTCTTC. Translated: CASSSTGSTNEQFF.

In its sample, this clonotype was seen a few times. The gene calls are TRBV20-1 and TRBJ2-5; either TRBD1 or TRBD2 may fit D (6 bases each). The germline gives CDR1 DFQATT, CDR2 SNEGSKA (reference sequence). The CDR3 has 15 residues. The V end was cut by 0 bases, the J end by 4 bases, with 15 bases between. The CDR3 nucleotides read TGCAGTGCTAGAGATAGGGAACAGGGAGGAGAGACCCAGTACTTC. It is translated as CSARDREQGGETQYF.

This clonotype was counted at least ten times. The rearrangement links TRBV29-1 to TRBJ2-3; maybe TRBD2 (6 bases). This CDR3 has 15 residues. Germline CDR1 is SQVTM and CDR2 is ANQGSEA. Trimming removed 7 bases from V and 2 bases from J, with 19 bases in between. The CDR3 coding sequence is TGCAGCGCTGGCCGGGGGTCGCTTTCCACAGATACGCAGTATTTT. Protein: CSAGRGSLSTDTQYF.

This clonotype has a count of ten or more. The genes are TRBV9 and TRBJ2-5, with 9 bases that match TRBD1. Trimming took 1 base from V and 4 from J; bases not matched to a gene: 5. Looked up from germline, CDR1 is SGDLS and CDR2 is YYNGEE. The CDR3 extends over 15 amino acids. CDR3 amino acids: CASSVYGTGSETQYF. CDR3 nucleotides: TGTGCCAGCAGCGTATACGGGACAGGGTCAGAGACCCAGTACTTC.

This clonotype has a handful of counts. V and J are TRBV2 and TRBJ1-5; 7 bases fit TRBD1. Trimming cost V 4 bases and J 6 bases; bases outside gene matches: 9. Looked up from germline, CDR1 is SNHLY and CDR2 is FYNNEI. The CDR3 length is 15 residues. The CDR3 DNA sequence: TGTGCCAGCAGTGGGGCGACAGGGTCAAGTCAGCCCCAGCATTTT. Residues: CASSGATGSSQPQHF.

The chain links TRBV7-6 to TRBJ2-2, with D tentatively TRBD1 (6 bases). This CDR3 region has 15 residues. Germline V gene data show CDR1 as SGHVS and CDR2 as FNYEAQ. Trimming took 0 bases from V and 6 from J, leaving 11 bases between them. CDR3 nucleotides: TGTGCCAGCAGCTTAGCTACAGGGCCCGCCGGGGAGCTGTTTTTT. This sequence encodes CASSLATGPAGELFF. Together with reference TRBV7-6 and TRBJ2-2, the CDR3 gives the full variable domain: GAGVSQSPRYKVTKRGQDVALRCDPISGHVSLYWYRQALGQGPEFLTYFNYEAQQDKSGLPNDRFSAERPEGSISTLTIQRTEQRDSAMYRCASSLATGPAGELFFGEGSRLTVL.

J is TRBJ2-1 and V is TRBV9, with 7 bases matching TRBD1. This CDR3 region has 14 residues. Germline loops: CDR1 SGDLS, CDR2 YYNGEE. Trimming took 0 bases from V and 7 from J; bases not matched to a gene: 4. The CDR3 region is CASSVGTGRNEQFF. The CDR3 nucleotides read TGTGCCAGCAGCGTAGGGACAGGAAGGAATGAGCAGTTCTTC.

The chain combines TRBV5-6 with TRBJ2-3, with TRBD2 matching 10 bases. Germline trimming cut 2 bases from V and 10 bases from J; bases unmatched to any gene: 13. The CDR3 sequence is 16 residues long. Germline V gene sequence: CDR1 SGHDT, CDR2 YYEEEE. CDR3 sequence reads: CASSFEAGGWGLAQYF. The CDR3 bases are TGTGCCAGCAGCTTCGAAGCGGGGGGGTGGGGTTTGGCGCAGTATTTT. The complete variable domain, with remaining parts taken from reference TRBV5-6 and TRBJ2-3, reads DAGVTQSPTHLIKTRGQQVTLRCSPKSGHDTVSWYQQALGQGPQFIFQYYEEEERQRGNFPDRFSGHQFPNYSSELNVNALLLGDSALYLCASSFEAGGWGLAQYFGPGTRLTVL.

This clonotype turned up a few times. The CDR3, as DNA: TGTGCCAGCAGGGGAGGGGGCTGGATCGATGAGCAGTTCTTC. Its translation: CASRGGGWIDEQFF. The V gene is TRBV27, the J gene TRBJ2-1, with D perhaps assigned TRBD1 or TRBD2 (7 bases each). V lost 6 bases, J lost 8 bases, and 17 bases lay in between. The length of the CDR3 is 14 residues. Germline CDR1 reads MNHEY; CDR2 reads SMNVEV (reference sequence).

The V gene is TRBV6-4, the J gene TRBJ2-3; perhaps TRBD1 as D (6 bases). V was cut by 0 bases and J by 1 base, with 14 bases left in between. The CDR3 has 17 amino acids. Germline loops: CDR1 MRHNA, CDR2 SNTAGT. The CDR3 reads CASSDSSTSGGTDTQYF. The CDR3 DNA sequence: TGTGCCAGCAGTGACTCGAGTACGTCAGGGGGCACAGATACGCAGTATTTT.

This clonotype has more than one count but fewer than ten. The chain links TRBV12-3 or TRBV12-4 to TRBJ1-6, with TRBD1 matching 7 bases. The length of the CDR3 is 14 residues. V lost 5 bases to trimming and J lost 7 bases; unmatched junction nucleotides: 5. The CDR3 loop reads CASSPGTENSPLHF. CDR3 sequence (DNA): TGTGCCAGCAGTCCCGGGACAGAAAATTCACCCCTCCACTTT.

The J gene is TRBJ2-7, the V gene TRBV20-1; possible D gene TRBD2, 6 bases. The CDR3 consists of 14 residues. Germline-derived CDR1 and CDR2 are DFQATT and SNEGSKA (reference sequence). CDR3 coding DNA: TGCAGCGCCACCCCGAGCCGCGGAGCGGGCGAGCAGTACTTC. Its translation: CSATPSRGAGEQYF.

The chain recombines TRBV4-2 with TRBJ2-1; 7 positions match TRBD1. Germline V gives CDR1 LGHNA, CDR2 YNFKEQ. V was pared by 6 bases and J by 6 bases, with 11 bases of the junction left unmatched. This CDR3 region has 15 residues. The CDR3 DNA follows: TGTGCCAGCAGACCCCAGGGGACAGACGGCAATGAGCAGTTCTTC. This codes for CASRPQGTDGNEQFF.

The chain uses TRBV6-2 or TRBV6-3 and TRBJ2-3; D unclear. V was shortened by 6 bases and J by 3 bases, with 10 bases between the two germline ends. This CDR3 region has 13 residues. The V gene's germline CDR1 is MNHEY and CDR2 SVGEGT. The CDR3 coding sequence is TGTGCCAGCAGCAGCAGTCATACAGATACGCAGTATTTT. This encodes CASSSSHTDTQYF.

This clonotype was picked up many times. This rearrangement joins TRBV9 to TRBJ2-1; D is unresolved. Deletions cut 3 bases from V and 6 bases from J, with 4 bases between. Germline V gene lookup returns CDR1 SGDLS and CDR2 YYNGEE. There are 11 residues in the CDR3. Here the CDR3 DNA reads TGTGCCAGCAGCGCCGGCAATGAGCAGTTCTTC. Encoded protein: CASSAGNEQFF. Supplemented by reference TRBV9 and TRBJ2-1, the full variable domain reads DSGVTQTPKHLITATGQRVTLRCSPRSGDLSVYWYQQSLDQGLQFLIQYYNGEERAKGNILERFSAQQFPDLHSELNLSSLELGDSALYFCASSAGNEQFFGPGTRLTVL.

The rearrangement uses TRBV19 and TRBJ1-6, with 8 bases lining up with TRBD1. With 8 bases clipped from V and 10 bases from J, the junction kept 7 bases outside the gene matches. This CDR3 spans 13 amino acids. The V gene's germline CDR1 is LNHDA and CDR2 SQIVND (reference sequence). The CDR3 DNA reads as TGTGCCAGTGGGCAGGGGGCAGGATCACCCCTCCACTTT. It specifies CASGQGAGSPLHF.

J is TRBJ2-1 and V is TRBV29-1, with D unresolved. CDR3 length: 16 amino acids. V was cut by 1 base and J by 0 bases, with 13 bases left in between. Germline CDR1 is SQVTM and CDR2 is ANQGSEA. In DNA, the CDR3 is TGCAGCGTTGAAGGATACGCCCGGTACTCCTACAATGAGCAGTTCTTC. Translation: CSVEGYARYSYNEQFF.